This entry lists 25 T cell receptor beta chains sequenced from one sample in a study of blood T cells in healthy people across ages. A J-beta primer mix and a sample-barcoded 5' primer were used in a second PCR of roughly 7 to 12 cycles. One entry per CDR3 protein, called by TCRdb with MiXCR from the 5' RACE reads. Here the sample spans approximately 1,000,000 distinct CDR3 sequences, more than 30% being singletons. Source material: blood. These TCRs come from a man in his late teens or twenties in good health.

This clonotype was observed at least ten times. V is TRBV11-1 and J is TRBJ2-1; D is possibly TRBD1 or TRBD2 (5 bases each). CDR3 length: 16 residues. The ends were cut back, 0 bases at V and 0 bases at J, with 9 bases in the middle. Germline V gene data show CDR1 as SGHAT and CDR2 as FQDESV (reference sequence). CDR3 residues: CASSLAGPSSYNEQFF. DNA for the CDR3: TGTGCCAGCAGCTTAGCGGGACCATCCTCCTACAATGAGCAGTTCTTC.

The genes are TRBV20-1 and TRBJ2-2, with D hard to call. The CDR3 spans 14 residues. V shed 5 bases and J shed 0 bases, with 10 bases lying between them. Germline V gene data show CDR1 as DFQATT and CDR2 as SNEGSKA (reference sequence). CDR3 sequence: CSAPGQANTGELFF. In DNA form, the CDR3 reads TGCAGTGCTCCCGGTCAGGCGAACACCGGGGAGCTGTTTTTT.

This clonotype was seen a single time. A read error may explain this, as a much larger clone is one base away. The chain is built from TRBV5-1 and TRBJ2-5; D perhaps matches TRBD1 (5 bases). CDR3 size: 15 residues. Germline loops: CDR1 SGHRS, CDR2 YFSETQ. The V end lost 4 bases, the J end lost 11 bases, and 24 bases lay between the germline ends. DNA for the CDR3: TGCGCCAGCAGCGACAGAGTAGATCCCTTCAATGAGCAGTACTTC. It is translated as CASSDRVDPFNEQYF. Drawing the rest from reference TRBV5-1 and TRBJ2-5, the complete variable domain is KAGVTQTPRYLIKTRGQQVTLSCSPISGHRSVSWYQQTPGQGLQFLFEYFSETQRNKGNFPGRFSGRQFSNSRSEMNVSTLELGDSALYLCASSDRVDPFNEQYFGPGTRLLVL.

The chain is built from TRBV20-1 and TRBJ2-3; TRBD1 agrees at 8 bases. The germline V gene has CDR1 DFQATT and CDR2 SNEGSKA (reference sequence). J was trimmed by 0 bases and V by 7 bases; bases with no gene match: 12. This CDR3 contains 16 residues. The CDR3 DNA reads TGCAGTGTTTCATACGCTGGGGACAGGAGCACAGATACGCAGTATTTT. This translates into CSVSYAGDRSTDTQYF.

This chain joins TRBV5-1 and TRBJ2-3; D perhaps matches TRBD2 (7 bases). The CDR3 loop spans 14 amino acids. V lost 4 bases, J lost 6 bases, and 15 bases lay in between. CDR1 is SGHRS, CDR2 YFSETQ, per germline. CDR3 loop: CASSRGASVDTQYF. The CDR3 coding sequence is TGCGCCAGCAGCCGGGGGGCTAGCGTGGATACGCAGTATTTT.

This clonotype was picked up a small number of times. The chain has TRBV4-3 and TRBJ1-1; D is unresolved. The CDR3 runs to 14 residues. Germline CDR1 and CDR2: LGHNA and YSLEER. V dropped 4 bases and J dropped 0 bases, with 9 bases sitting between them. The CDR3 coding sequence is TGCGCCAGCAGCCTTTCGGTAATGAACACTGAAGCTTTCTTT. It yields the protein CASSLSVMNTEAFF.

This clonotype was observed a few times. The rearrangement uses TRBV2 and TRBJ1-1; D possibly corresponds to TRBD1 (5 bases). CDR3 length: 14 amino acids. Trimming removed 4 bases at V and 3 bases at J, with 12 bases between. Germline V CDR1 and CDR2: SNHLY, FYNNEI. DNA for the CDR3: TGTGCCAGCAGTGTCCAGGGATGGGACACTGAAGCTTTCTTT. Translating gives CASSVQGWDTEAFF.

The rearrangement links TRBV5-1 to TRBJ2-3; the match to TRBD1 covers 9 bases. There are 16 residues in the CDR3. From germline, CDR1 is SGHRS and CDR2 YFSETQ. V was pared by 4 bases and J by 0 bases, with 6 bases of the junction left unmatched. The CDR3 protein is CASSRTGQGSTDTQYF. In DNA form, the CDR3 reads TGCGCCAGCAGCCGAACCGGACAGGGGAGCACAGATACGCAGTATTTT.

The CDR3 spells CASSIRMQDRNTEAFF. In nucleotides, the CDR3 is TGCGCCAGCAGCATACGAATGCAGGACAGGAACACTGAAGCTTTCTTT. The V and J genes are TRBV4-1 and TRBJ1-1; possible D gene TRBD1, 6 bases. Germline-derived CDR1 and CDR2 are MGHRA and YSYEKL. Trimming took 5 bases from V and 1 from J, leaving 17 bases between them. The CDR3 is 16 amino acids.

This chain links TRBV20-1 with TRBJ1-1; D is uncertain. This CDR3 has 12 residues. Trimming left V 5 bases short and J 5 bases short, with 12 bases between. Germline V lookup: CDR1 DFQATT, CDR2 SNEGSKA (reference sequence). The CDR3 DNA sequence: TGCAGTGCTGGAAGGAGAGGTACTGAAGCTTTCTTT. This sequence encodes CSAGRRGTEAFF.

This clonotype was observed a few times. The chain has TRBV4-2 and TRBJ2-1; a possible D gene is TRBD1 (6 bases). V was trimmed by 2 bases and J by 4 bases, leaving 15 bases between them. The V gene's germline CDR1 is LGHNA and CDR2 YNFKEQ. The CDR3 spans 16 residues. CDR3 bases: TGTGCCAGCAGCCAAATCCCAAAGACAGGATACAATGAGCAGTTCTTC. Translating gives CASSQIPKTGYNEQFF.

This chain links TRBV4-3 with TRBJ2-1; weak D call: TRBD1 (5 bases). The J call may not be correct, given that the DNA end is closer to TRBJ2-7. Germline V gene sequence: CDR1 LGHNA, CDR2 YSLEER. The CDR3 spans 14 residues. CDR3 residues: CASSQEGVYNEQYF. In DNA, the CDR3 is TGCGCCAGCAGCCAAGAAGGGGTCTACAATGAGCAGTACTTC.

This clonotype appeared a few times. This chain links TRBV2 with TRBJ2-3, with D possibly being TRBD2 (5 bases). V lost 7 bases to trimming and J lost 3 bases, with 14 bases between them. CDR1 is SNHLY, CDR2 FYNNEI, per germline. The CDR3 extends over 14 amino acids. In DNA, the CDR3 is TGTGCCAGCAACCCTGTCCCGGGGACAGATACGCAGTATTTT. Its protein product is CASNPVPGTDTQYF.

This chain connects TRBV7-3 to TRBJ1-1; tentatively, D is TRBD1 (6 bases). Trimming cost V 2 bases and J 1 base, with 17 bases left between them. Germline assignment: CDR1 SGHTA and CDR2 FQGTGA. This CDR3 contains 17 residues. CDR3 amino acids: CASSLEGGRDGNTEAFF. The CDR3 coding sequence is TGTGCCAGCAGCTTAGAGGGGGGGCGAGACGGGAACACTGAAGCTTTCTTT.

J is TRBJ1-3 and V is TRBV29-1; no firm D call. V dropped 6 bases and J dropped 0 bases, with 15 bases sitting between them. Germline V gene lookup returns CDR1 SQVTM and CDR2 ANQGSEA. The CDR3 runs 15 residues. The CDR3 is CSVRGRSPSGNTIYF. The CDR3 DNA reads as TGCAGCGTCCGTGGTCGCTCTCCCTCTGGAAACACCATATATTTT.

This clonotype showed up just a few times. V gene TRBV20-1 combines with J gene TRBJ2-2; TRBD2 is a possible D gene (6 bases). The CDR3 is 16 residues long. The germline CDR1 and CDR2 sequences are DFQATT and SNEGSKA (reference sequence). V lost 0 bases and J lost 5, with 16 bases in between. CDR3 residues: CSARDQEGLLTGELFF. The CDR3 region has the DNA TGCAGTGCTAGAGATCAGGAGGGCTTGCTGACCGGGGAGCTGTTTTTT.

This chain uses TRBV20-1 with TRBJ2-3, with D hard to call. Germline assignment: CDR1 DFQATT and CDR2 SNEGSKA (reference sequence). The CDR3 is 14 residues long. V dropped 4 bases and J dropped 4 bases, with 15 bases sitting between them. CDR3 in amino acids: CSANPGSHPDTQYF. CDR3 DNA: TGCAGTGCTAACCCCGGGTCCCACCCAGATACGCAGTATTTT.

The CDR3 DNA reads TGCGCCAGCAGCTTGGTGCCGGACAGGGTCCTCTACAATGAGCAGTTCTTC. Its protein is CASSLVPDRVLYNEQFF. The rearrangement joins TRBV5-1 to TRBJ2-1; 8 bases agree with TRBD1. After removal of 0 bases from V and 3 bases from J, the junction contained 8 bases not matched to a gene. This CDR3 region has 17 residues. Germline V gene lookup returns CDR1 SGHRS and CDR2 YFSETQ. The full variable domain, rest sourced from reference TRBV5-1 and TRBJ2-1, is KAGVTQTPRYLIKTRGQQVTLSCSPISGHRSVSWYQQTPGQGLQFLFEYFSETQRNKGNFPGRFSGRQFSNSRSEMNVSTLELGDSALYLCASSLVPDRVLYNEQFFGPGTRLTVL.

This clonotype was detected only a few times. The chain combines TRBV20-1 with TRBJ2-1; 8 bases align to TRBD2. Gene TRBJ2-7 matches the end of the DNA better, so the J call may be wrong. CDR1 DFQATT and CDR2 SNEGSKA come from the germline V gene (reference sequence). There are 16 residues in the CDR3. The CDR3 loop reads CSARVDGGASYNEQYF. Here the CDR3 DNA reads TGCAGTGCTAGAGTGGACGGGGGGGCCTCCTACAATGAGCAGTACTTC.

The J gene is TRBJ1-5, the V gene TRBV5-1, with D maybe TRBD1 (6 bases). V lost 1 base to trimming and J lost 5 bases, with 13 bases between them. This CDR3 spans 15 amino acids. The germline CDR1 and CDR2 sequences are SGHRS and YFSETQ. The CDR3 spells CASSLSGTPDQPQHF. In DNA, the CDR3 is TGCGCCAGCAGCTTGTCCGGGACACCTGATCAGCCCCAGCATTTT.

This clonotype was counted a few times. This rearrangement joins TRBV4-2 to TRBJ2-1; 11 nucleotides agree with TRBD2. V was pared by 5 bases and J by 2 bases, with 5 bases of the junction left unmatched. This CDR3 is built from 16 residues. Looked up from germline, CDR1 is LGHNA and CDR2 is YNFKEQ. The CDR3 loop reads CASSRTSGSPYNEQFF. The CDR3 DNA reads TGTGCCAGCAGCAGGACTAGCGGGTCTCCCTACAATGAGCAGTTCTTC.

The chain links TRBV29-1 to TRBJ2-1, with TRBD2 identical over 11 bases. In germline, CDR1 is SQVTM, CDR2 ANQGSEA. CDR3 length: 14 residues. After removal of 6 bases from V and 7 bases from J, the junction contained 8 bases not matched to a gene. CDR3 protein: CSVKTSGAGNEQFF. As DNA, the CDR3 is TGCAGCGTCAAGACTAGCGGGGCAGGGAATGAGCAGTTCTTC.

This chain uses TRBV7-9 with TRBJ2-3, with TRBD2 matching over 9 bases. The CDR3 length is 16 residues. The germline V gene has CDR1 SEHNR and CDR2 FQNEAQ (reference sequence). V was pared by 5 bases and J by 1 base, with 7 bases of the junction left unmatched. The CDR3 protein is CASSHRLAGGTDTQYF. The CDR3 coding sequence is TGTGCCAGCAGCCACCGCTTAGCGGGAGGCACAGATACGCAGTATTTT.

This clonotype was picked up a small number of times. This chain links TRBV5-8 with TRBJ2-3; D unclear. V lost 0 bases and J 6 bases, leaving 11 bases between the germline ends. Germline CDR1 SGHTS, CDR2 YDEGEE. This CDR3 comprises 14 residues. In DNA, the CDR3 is TGTGCCAGCAGCTTGGTTGTCCTGGGGGATACGCAGTATTTT. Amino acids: CASSLVVLGDTQYF.

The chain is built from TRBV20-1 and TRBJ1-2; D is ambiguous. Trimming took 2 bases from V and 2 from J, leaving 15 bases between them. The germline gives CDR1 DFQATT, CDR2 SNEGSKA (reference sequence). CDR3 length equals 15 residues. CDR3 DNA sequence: TGCAGTGCTAGAAGAGGGCTGCTGGCCAACTATGGCTACACCTTC. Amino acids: CSARRGLLANYGYTF.